Here is one TCR beta chain with its context. No antigen is known for it. The study enrolled healthy HIV-negative adults without recent acute infections or vaccinations as donors. This sample is drawn from a study of shared clonotypes between healthy human individuals. Findings and caveats of the study: Although depth was large, rarefaction showed that sequencing of the sorted subsets was incomplete. Some clonotypes were shared by all four sorted-subset donors, while others were not shared. The non-shared ones had lower generation probabilities than the shared ones.

V lost 2 bases and J lost 7, with 14 bases in between. Germline CDR1 is MNHEY and CDR2 is SVGAGI. The CDR3 runs to 15 residues. TCRdb's table, derived via immunoSEQ multiplex PCR, lists solely in-frame clones and lacks some. Here the sample spans 650,000 to 800,000 clones, 72% being singletons. This chain uses TRBV6-5 with TRBJ1-4, with D maybe TRBD1 (5 bases). The sample comprised memory CD4+ T cells sorted from blood. Subset given: CD45RA-negative fraction. The TCR comes from a woman aged 25 to 39 in good health. CDR3 sequence: CASSYGPGGTEKLFF. The CDR3 DNA sequence: TGTGCCAGCAGTTACGGACCTGGGGGTACTGAAAAACTGTTTTTT.